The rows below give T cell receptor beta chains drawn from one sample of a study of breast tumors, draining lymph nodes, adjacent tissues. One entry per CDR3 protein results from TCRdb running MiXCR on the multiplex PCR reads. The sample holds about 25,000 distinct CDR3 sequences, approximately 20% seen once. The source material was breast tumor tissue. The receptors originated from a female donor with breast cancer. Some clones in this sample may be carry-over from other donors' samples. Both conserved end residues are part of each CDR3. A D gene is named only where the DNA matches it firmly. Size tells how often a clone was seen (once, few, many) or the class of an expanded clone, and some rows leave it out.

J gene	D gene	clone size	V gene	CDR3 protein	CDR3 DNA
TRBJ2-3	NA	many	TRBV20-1	CSAERVDTQYF	TGCAGTGCCGAACGCGTAGATACGCAGTATTTT
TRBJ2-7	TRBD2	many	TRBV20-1	CSATASGTLVEQYF	TGCAGTGCTACGGCTAGCGGGACCCTAGTCGAGCAGTACTTC
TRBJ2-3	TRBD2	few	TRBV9	CASSVGLAEITDTQYF	TGTGCCAGCAGCGTAGGACTAGCGGAGATAACAGATACGCAGTATTTT
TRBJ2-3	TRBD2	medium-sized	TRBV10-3	CAISEFAGGVQDTQYF	TGTGCCATCAGTGAGTTCGCGGGAGGCGTTCAGGACACGCAGTATTTT
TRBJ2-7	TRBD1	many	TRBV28	CASSLTGAVSYEQYF	TGTGCCAGCAGTTTAACAGGGGCCGTCTCCTACGAGCAGTACTTC
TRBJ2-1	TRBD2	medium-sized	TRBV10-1	CASSEGGLAGYHNEQFF	TGCGCCAGCAGTGAGGGAGGGCTAGCGGGATACCACAATGAGCAGTTCTTC
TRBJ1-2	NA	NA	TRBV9	CASSVEANHGCTF	TGTGCCAGCAGCGTAGAGGCGAACCATGGCTGCACCTTC
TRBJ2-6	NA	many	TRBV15	CATQGSGANVLTF	TGTGCCACCCAGGGGTCTGGGGCCAACGTCCTGACTTTC
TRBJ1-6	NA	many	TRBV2	CASRYSGGGSPLHF	TGTGCCAGCAGATATTCAGGAGGGGGTTCACCCCTCCACTTT
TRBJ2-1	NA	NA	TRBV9	CASSVDDEQFF	TGTGCCAGCAGCGTGGACGATGAGCAGTTCTTC
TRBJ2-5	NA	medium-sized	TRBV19	CASSVTQQETQYF	TGTGCCAGTAGTGTTACCCAACAAGAGACCCAGTACTTC
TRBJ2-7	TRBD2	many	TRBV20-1	CSAYPHLTAGGSYEQYF	TGCAGTGCTTACCCCCACCTAACGGCGGGAGGCTCCTACGAGCAGTACTTC
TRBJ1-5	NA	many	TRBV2	CASTGQPNQPQHF	TGTGCCAGCACGGGGCAACCTAATCAGCCCCAGCATTTT
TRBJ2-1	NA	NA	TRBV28	CASSLMGGGLDNEQFF	TGTGCCAGCAGTTTAATGGGAGGGGGGCTGGACAATGAGCAGTTCTTC
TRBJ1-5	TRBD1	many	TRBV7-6	CASSPRQGSRDQPQHF	TGTGCCAGCAGCCCTCGACAGGGGTCGAGGGATCAGCCCCAGCATTTT
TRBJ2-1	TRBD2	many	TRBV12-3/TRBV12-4	CASSPPGSGIEFF	TGTGCCAGCAGTCCCCCGGGTAGCGGGATTGAGTTCTTC
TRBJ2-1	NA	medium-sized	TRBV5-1	CASRGQSYNEQFF	TGCGCCAGCAGAGGACAGTCATACAATGAGCAGTTCTTC
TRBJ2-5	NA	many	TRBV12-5	CASGSPRPSPQETQYF	TGTGCTAGTGGTTCCCCCCGTCCATCGCCCCAAGAGACCCAGTACTTC
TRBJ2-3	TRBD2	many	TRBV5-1	CASSPSRRGGRASNRTDTQYF	TGCGCCAGCAGCCCCTCCCGGCGGGGCGGGAGGGCCAGTAACCGCACAGATACGCAGTATTTT
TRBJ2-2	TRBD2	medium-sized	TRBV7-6	CASSPREVATGELFF	TGTGCCAGCAGCCCGCGGGAGGTTGCGACCGGGGAGCTGTTTTTT
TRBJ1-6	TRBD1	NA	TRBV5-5	CASSSTQGAHSPLHF	TGTGCCAGCAGCTCCACACAGGGGGCACATTCACCCCTCCACTTT
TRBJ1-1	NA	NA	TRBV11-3	CASSLRGSTEAFF	TGTGCCAGCAGCTTACGGGGGAGCACTGAAGCTTTCTTT
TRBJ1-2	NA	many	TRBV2	CASSENGYGYTF	TGTGCCAGCAGTGAAAACGGCTATGGCTACACCTTC
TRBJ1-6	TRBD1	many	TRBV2	CASRKTGAPNSPLHF	TGTGCCAGCAGAAAGACAGGGGCCCCGAATTCACCCCTCCACTTT
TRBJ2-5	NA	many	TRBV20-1	CSATTTGETQYF	TGCAGTGCTACAACGACTGGAGAGACCCAGTACTTC
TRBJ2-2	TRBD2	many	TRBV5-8	CASSLGGGGRNTGELFF	TGTGCCAGCAGCTTGGGGGGCGGCGGGAGGAACACCGGGGAGCTGTTTTTT
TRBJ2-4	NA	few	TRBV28	CASTDTGKENIQYF	TGTGCCAGCACCGACACAGGGAAGGAAAACATTCAGTACTTC
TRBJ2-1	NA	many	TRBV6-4	CASSPTGAGNEQFF	TGTGCCAGCAGTCCGACGGGGGCTGGGAATGAGCAGTTCTTC
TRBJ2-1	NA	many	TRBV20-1	CSARGWRSYNEQFF	TGCAGTGCTAGGGGGTGGCGCTCCTACAATGAGCAGTTCTTC
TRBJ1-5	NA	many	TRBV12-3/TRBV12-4	CASSPFLYQPQHF	TGTGCCAGCAGTCCTTTCCTTTATCAGCCCCAGCATTTT
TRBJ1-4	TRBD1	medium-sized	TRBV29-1	CSVEDRENEKLFF	TGCAGCGTTGAGGACAGGGAAAATGAAAAACTGTTTTTT
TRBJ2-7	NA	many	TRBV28	CASSLGDLYEQYF	TGTGCCAGCAGTTTAGGGGACCTTTACGAGCAGTACTTC
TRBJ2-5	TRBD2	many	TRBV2	CASSGGLGLAGRWQETQYF	TGTGCCAGCAGCGGAGGGTTGGGACTAGCGGGGAGGTGGCAAGAGACCCAGTACTTC
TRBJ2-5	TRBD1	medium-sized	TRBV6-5	CASSRKRDSPWETQYF	TGTGCCAGCAGCCGAAAACGGGACAGTCCTTGGGAGACCCAGTACTTC
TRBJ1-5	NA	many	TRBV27	CASSPLRGVIDQPQHF	TGTGCCAGCAGTCCCCTACGAGGGGTCATCGATCAGCCCCAGCATTTT
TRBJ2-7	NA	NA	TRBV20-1	CSAAVPGVSYEQYF	TGCAGTGCTGCTGTTCCAGGGGTATCCTACGAGCAGTACTTC
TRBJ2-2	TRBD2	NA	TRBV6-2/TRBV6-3	CASSSTSGRSKNTGELFF	TGTGCCAGCAGTTCCACTAGCGGGAGGTCGAAGAACACCGGGGAGCTGTTTTTT
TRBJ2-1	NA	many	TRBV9	CASSVGPDLYNEQFF	TGTGCCAGCAGCGTAGGGCCAGATCTCTACAATGAGCAGTTCTTC
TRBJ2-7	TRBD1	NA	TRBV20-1	CSARRTGAGEQYF	TGCAGTGCTAGAAGGACAGGGGCGGGTGAGCAGTACTTC
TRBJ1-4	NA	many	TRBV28	CASSDGGKLFF	TGTGCCAGCAGTGACGGGGGAAAACTGTTTTTT
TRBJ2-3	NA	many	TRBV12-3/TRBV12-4	CASSNFGGTQYF	TGTGCCAGCAGCAACTTTGGAGGCACGCAGTATTTT
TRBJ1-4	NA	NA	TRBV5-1	CASSYTAGENEKLFF	TGCGCCAGCAGCTACACGGCAGGGGAGAATGAAAAACTGTTTTTT
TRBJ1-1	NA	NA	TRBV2	CASVGVMNTEAFF	TGTGCCAGCGTGGGGGTCATGAACACTGAAGCTTTCTTT